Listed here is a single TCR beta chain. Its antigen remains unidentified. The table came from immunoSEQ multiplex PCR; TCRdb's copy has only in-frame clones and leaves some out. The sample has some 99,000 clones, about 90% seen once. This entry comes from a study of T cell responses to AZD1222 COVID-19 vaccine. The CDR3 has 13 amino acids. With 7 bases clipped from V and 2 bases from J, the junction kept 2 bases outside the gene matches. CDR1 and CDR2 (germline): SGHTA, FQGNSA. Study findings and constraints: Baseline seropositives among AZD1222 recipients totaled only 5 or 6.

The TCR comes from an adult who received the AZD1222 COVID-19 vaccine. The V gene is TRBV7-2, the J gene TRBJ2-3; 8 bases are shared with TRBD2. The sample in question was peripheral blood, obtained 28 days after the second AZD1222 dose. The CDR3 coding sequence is TGTGCCAGCATAGCGGGACCCACAGATACGCAGTATTTT. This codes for CASIAGPTDTQYF.